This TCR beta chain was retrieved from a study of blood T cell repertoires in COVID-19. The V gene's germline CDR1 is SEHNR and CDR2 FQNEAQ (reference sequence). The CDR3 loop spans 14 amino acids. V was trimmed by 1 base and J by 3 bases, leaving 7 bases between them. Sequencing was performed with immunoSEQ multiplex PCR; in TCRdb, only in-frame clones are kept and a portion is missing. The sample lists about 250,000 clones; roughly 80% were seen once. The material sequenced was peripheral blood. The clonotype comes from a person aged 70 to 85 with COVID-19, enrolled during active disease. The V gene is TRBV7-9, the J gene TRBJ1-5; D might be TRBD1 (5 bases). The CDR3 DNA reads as TGTGCCAGCAGCTTAGGACAGAACAATCAGCCCCAGCATTTT. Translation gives CASSLGQNNQPQHF.